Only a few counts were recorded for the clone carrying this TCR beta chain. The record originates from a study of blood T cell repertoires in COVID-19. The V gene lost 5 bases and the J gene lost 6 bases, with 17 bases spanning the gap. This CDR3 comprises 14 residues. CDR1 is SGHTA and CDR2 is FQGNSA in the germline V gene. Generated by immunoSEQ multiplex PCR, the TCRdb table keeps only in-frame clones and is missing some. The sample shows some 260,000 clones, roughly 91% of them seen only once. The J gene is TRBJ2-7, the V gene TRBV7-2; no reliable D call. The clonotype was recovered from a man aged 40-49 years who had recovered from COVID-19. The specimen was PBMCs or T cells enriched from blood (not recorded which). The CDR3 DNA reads TGTGCCAGCAGCACGGGTCCCCGGGTTGTCGAGCAGTACTTC. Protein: CASSTGPRVVEQYF.